This passage covers 21 T cell receptor beta chains from one sample sequenced in a study of T cell repertoires in cytomegalovirus infection. Which antigens these TCRs recognize remains unknown. MiXCR, run by TCRdb on the reads, gives a single entry per CDR3 protein. The sample has about 890,000 distinct CDR3 sequences; around a third are singletons. This specimen was cultured CD8+ T cells from PBMCs, taken from culture after CMV antigen stimulation. The source is a human donor in good health (CMV status not recorded). Some clones in this sample may be carry-over from other donors' samples.

The chain recombines TRBV5-6 with TRBJ2-3, with D possibly being TRBD1 (5 bases). Trimming cost V 3 bases and J 10 bases, with 15 bases left between them. The germline V gene has CDR1 SGHDT and CDR2 YYEEEE. The CDR3 loop spans 13 amino acids. As DNA, the CDR3 is TGTGCCAGCAGCTCCAGGGCAGGCCTCTCGCAGTATTTT. Amino acids: CASSSRAGLSQYF.

This clonotype occurred a few times. The V call is TRBV19, the J call TRBJ1-5; D gene uncertain. The V gene's germline CDR1 is LNHDA and CDR2 SQIVND (reference sequence). The length of the CDR3 is 14 residues. Between the trimmed V and J ends, which lost 7 bases and 0 bases, there was a span of 10 bases. The DNA of the CDR3 is TGTGCCAGTACAGGAGATTATAGCAATCAGCCCCAGCATTTT. This encodes CASTGDYSNQPQHF.

The V gene is TRBV28, the J gene TRBJ1-5; no firm D call. This CDR3 is built from 14 residues. In germline, CDR1 is MDHEN, CDR2 SYDVKM. The ends were cut back, 3 bases at V and 6 bases at J, with 12 bases in the middle. CDR3 sequence (DNA): TGTGCCAGCAGTTTCTTCCAGGTTGGTCAGCCCCAGCATTTT. Translation: CASSFFQVGQPQHF.

This chain links TRBV19 with TRBJ1-5, with D maybe TRBD1 (5 bases). This CDR3 is built from 14 residues. V lost 7 bases, J lost 1 base, and 11 bases lay in between. Per germline, CDR1 LNHDA and CDR2 SQIVND (reference sequence). CDR3 bases: TGTGCCAGTAAGCGAAGGGGAAGCAATCAGCCCCAGCATTTT. It specifies CASKRRGSNQPQHF.

This clonotype came up a few times. The chain couples TRBV19 to TRBJ2-7; D remains ambiguous. V was trimmed by 4 bases and J by 3 bases, leaving 10 bases between them. CDR1 is LNHDA and CDR2 is SQIVND in the germline V gene (reference sequence). The CDR3 has 13 amino acids. The CDR3 spells CASSTGPGYEQYV. Written as DNA, the CDR3 is TGTGCCAGTAGTACAGGACCGGGCTACGAGCAGTACGTC.

This clonotype was recorded a few times. CDR3 nucleotide sequence: TGTGCCAGCAGGTCAGGGGGGTCCCACGAGCAGTACGTC. Its protein product is CASRSGGSHEQYV. This chain connects TRBV7-9 to TRBJ2-7, with a tentative D call TRBD1 (7 bases). This CDR3 comprises 13 residues. Trimming took 6 bases from V and 5 from J, leaving 14 bases between them. Germline V gives CDR1 SEHNR, CDR2 FQNEAQ (reference sequence).

This clonotype was picked up a small number of times. The chain links TRBV12-3 or TRBV12-4 to TRBJ2-3, with 8 bases fitting TRBD2. The CDR3 contains 14 residues. V shed 4 bases and J 6 bases; nucleotides not matched to a gene: 6. The CDR3 coding sequence is TGTGCCAGCAGTTATGCGGGGGGAGGGGATACGCAGTATTTT. Amino acids: CASSYAGGGDTQYF.

For this clonotype: The conserved final phenylalanine or tryptophan is absent from the CDR3, which likely points to a read error. V and J are TRBV7-2 and TRBJ1-2, with TRBD1 identical over 8 bases. The V segment lost 5 bases and the J segment 4 bases; nucleotides outside the gene matches: 6. The CDR3 has 14 amino acids. Germline V gene sequence: CDR1 SGHTA, CDR2 FQGNSA. The CDR3 sequence: CASSPGGSGYGYTI. The CDR3 coding sequence is TGTGCCAGCAGCCCAGGGGGCTCGGGCTATGGCTACACCATC.

This clonotype appeared a few times. This chain uses TRBV5-4 with TRBJ2-1, with D perhaps assigned TRBD1 or TRBD2 (5 bases each). The CDR3 covers 15 residues. Germline V gives CDR1 SGHNT, CDR2 YYREEE (reference sequence). The V end was cut by 1 base, the J end by 6 bases, with 14 bases between. This CDR3 is CASSLKWGTGNEQFF. The CDR3 nucleotides are TGTGCCAGCAGCTTGAAGTGGGGGACGGGCAATGAGCAGTTCTTC.

This clonotype has just a few counts. The chain links TRBV29-1 to TRBJ2-7; D gene ambiguous. This CDR3 contains 13 residues. The V end was cut by 3 bases, the J end by 0 bases, with 9 bases between. Per germline, CDR1 SQVTM and CDR2 ANQGSEA. CDR3 residues: CSVDGPSSYEQYF. The CDR3 bases are TGCAGCGTTGACGGGCCTAGCTCCTACGAGCAGTACTTC.

The gene calls are TRBV7-9 and TRBJ1-1; weak D call: TRBD1 (6 bases). Per germline, CDR1 SEHNR and CDR2 FQNEAQ (reference sequence). V lost 6 bases and J 0 bases, leaving 8 bases between the germline ends. CDR3 length: 13 amino acids. The CDR3 DNA reads TGTGCCAGCAGGCACAGGGTGAACACTGAAGCTTTCTTT. Amino acids: CASRHRVNTEAFF.

A few counts support this clonotype. The gene calls are TRBV4-3 and TRBJ1-1; D is unresolved. Per the germline V gene, CDR1 is LGHNA and CDR2 is YSLEER. The CDR3 length is 14 residues. The V and J ends lost 4 bases and 0 bases respectively, with 9 bases between them. This CDR3 is CASSPTQLNTEAFF. The CDR3 DNA sequence: TGCGCCAGCAGCCCTACACAGCTGAACACTGAAGCTTTCTTT.

The chain has TRBV5-1 and TRBJ2-1, with a weak D call TRBD2 (5 bases). The CDR3 is 14 amino acids. Trimming left V 4 bases short and J 7 bases short, with 15 bases between. The germline V gene encodes CDR1 SGHRS and CDR2 YFSETQ. CDR3 coding DNA: TGCGCCAGCAGCCAGGACCCGGAGGTGAATGAGCAGTTCTTC. It encodes CASSQDPEVNEQFF. The variable domain in full, completed from reference TRBV5-1 and TRBJ2-1, reads KAGVTQTPRYLIKTRGQQVTLSCSPISGHRSVSWYQQTPGQGLQFLFEYFSETQRNKGNFPGRFSGRQFSNSRSEMNVSTLELGDSALYLCASSQDPEVNEQFFGPGTRLTVL.

This clonotype showed up just a few times. The J gene is TRBJ1-1, the V gene TRBV6-2 or TRBV6-3; 7 bases are shared with TRBD1. The CDR3 totals 15 residues. The V gene's germline CDR1 is MNHEY and CDR2 SVGEGT. The ends lost 6 bases at V and 2 bases at J; junction bases unmatched: 9. CDR3 in amino acids: CASREGGQGNTEAFF. The CDR3 region has the DNA TGTGCCAGCAGGGAAGGGGGCCAGGGAAACACTGAAGCTTTCTTT.

The V gene is TRBV19, the J gene TRBJ2-2; unclear D gene. In germline, CDR1 is LNHDA, CDR2 SQIVND (reference sequence). Trimming stripped 3 bases from V and 7 bases from J, with 9 bases between. This CDR3 region has 13 residues. The CDR3 reads CASSISNLGELFF. Written as DNA, the CDR3 is TGTGCCAGTAGTATCAGCAATCTCGGGGAGCTGTTTTTT.

This clonotype was seen more than once but under ten times. The chain is built from TRBV7-2 and TRBJ2-3; either TRBD1 or TRBD2 may fit D (5 bases each). V was cut by 10 bases and J by 5 bases, with 13 bases left in between. CDR1 is SGHTA, CDR2 FQGNSA, per germline. This CDR3 contains 12 residues. The DNA for the CDR3 is TGTGCCAACCTCAGGGACGGAGATACGCAGTATTTT. Its translation is CANLRDGDTQYF.

The chain has TRBV6-2 or TRBV6-3 and TRBJ2-1; D is possibly TRBD1 or TRBD2 (7 bases each). Germline lookup yields CDR1 MNHEY and CDR2 SVGEGT. The CDR3 has 23 amino acids. V shed 4 bases and J shed 0 bases, with 34 bases lying between them. Here the CDR3 DNA reads TGTGCCAGCAGTTTCCCTACCTTCGAAGGGGGCTTTGACACTAGCGACTCCTACAATGAGCAGTTCTTC. Amino acid sequence: CASSFPTFEGGFDTSDSYNEQFF.

The J gene is TRBJ1-3, the V gene TRBV7-9; 9 bases line up with TRBD1. Per the germline V gene, CDR1 is SEHNR and CDR2 is FQNEAQ (reference sequence). The CDR3 is made up of 15 amino acids. J was trimmed by 3 bases and V by 7 bases; bases with no gene match: 7. CDR3 bases: TGTGCCAGCATCCACCGGGACAGGGTTGGAAACACCATATATTTT. Protein sequence: CASIHRDRVGNTIYF.

There are a few counts of this clonotype. This chain joins TRBV10-1 and TRBJ2-5; D remains unclear. The CDR3 length is 12 residues. V lost 3 bases to trimming and J lost 5 bases, with 7 bases between them. The germline gives CDR1 WNHNN, CDR2 SYGVQD (reference sequence). The CDR3 nucleotides read TGCGCCAGCAGTGAAGACCTGGAGACCCAGTACTTC. It specifies CASSEDLETQYF.

V is TRBV6-5 and J is TRBJ1-3; D unclear. The CDR3 contains 14 residues. V was cut by 9 bases and J by 0 bases, with 12 bases left in between. Germline-derived CDR1 and CDR2 are MNHEY and SVGAGI. This chain's CDR3 is CASKTATSGNTIYF. The CDR3 DNA is TGTGCCAGTAAAACGGCCACCTCTGGAAACACCATATATTTT.

The chain carries TRBV6-2 or TRBV6-3 and TRBJ2-1, with D unresolved. The CDR3 length is 15 residues. Trimming stripped 10 bases from V and 3 bases from J, with 19 bases between. Germline assignment: CDR1 MNHEY and CDR2 SVGEGT. The CDR3 reads CATGPRSTDYNEQFF. The CDR3 coding sequence is TGTGCCACTGGACCCCGTTCGACCGACTACAATGAGCAGTTCTTC.